Below are 13 T cell receptor beta chains sequenced from a single sample in a study of cytomegalovirus exposure and HLA in healthy donors. With 60 Vbeta and 13 Jbeta primers, the PCR was carried out. Clones were read by immunoSEQ multiplex PCR, and TCRdb kept only the in-frame ones, dropping some. The data show 150,000 to 200,000 clones, around 80% seen once. The sequenced sample was PBMCs. The source of these receptors is a woman aged 25 to 45 in good health and CMV-seropositive.

V usage is TRBV28 and J usage is TRBJ2-7; 10 positions match TRBD1. There are 14 residues in the CDR3. The germline V gene has CDR1 MDHEN and CDR2 SYDVKM. The ends lost 10 bases at V and 3 bases at J; junction bases unmatched: 9. As DNA, the CDR3 is TGTGCCACTAGGGGGACAGGGGACCTCTACGAGCAGTACTTC. Protein sequence: CATRGTGDLYEQYF. Together with reference TRBV28 and TRBJ2-7, the CDR3 gives the full variable domain: DVKVTQSSRYLVKRTGEKVFLECVQDMDHENMFWYRQDPGLGLRLIYFSYDVKMKEKGDIPEGYSVSREKKERFSLILESASTNQTSMYLCATRGTGDLYEQYFGPGTRLTVT.

The chain recombines TRBV28 with TRBJ2-7, with TRBD2 identical over 15 bases. Germline-derived CDR1 and CDR2 are MDHEN and SYDVKM. Trimming at V came to 8 bases and at J to 5 bases, leaving 4 bases not matched to a gene. The CDR3 contains 14 residues. CDR3 residues: CASGGLAGGDEQYF. Written as DNA, the CDR3 is TGTGCCAGCGGAGGACTAGCGGGAGGGGACGAGCAGTACTTC.

This clone was found a few times. The gene calls are TRBV6-1 and TRBJ2-1; tentatively, D is TRBD1 (5 bases). The CDR3 runs 15 residues. Germline V gene sequence: CDR1 MNHNS, CDR2 SASEGT. The V end lost 4 bases, the J end lost 10 bases, and 20 bases lay between the germline ends. DNA for the CDR3: TGTGCCAGCAGTGTGACGCAGGGTCTAACCGGAGAGCAGTTCTTC. Its protein product is CASSVTQGLTGEQFF.

The chain recombines TRBV11-2 with TRBJ1-5; D might be TRBD1 (5 bases). The CDR3 runs to 16 residues. Trimming removed 5 bases from V and 1 base from J, with 15 bases in between. CDR1 SGHAT and CDR2 FQNNGV come from the germline V gene. The CDR3 is CASSHAGGKSNQPQHF. CDR3 bases: TGTGCCAGCAGCCACGCGGGGGGTAAGAGCAATCAGCCCCAGCATTTT.

This clone is a singleton in its sample. The chain employs TRBV19 and TRBJ1-4, with a weak D call TRBD1 (6 bases). Germline CDR1 and CDR2: LNHDA and SQIVND (reference sequence). CDR3 size: 16 residues. Between the trimmed V and J ends, which lost 10 bases and 0 bases, there was a span of 18 bases. The CDR3 sequence: CATSRDKGATNEKLFF. CDR3 in DNA: TGTGCCACCTCTCGGGACAAAGGAGCAACTAATGAAAAACTGTTTTTT.

The J gene is TRBJ1-3, the V gene TRBV30; a weak D match, TRBD1 (6 bases). The germline V and J ends were trimmed by 7 bases and 2 bases, with 18 bases remaining between them. This CDR3 spans 15 amino acids. Germline CDR1 reads GTSNPN; CDR2 reads SVGIG (reference sequence). In DNA, the CDR3 is TGTGCCTTTCTTCCCCCGAGGGGGACTGGAAACACCATATATTTT. Translating it yields CAFLPPRGTGNTIYF.

The CDR3 here is CASSLDLAGGYTDTQYF. DNA for the CDR3: TGCGCCAGCAGCCTCGATCTAGCGGGAGGTTACACAGATACGCAGTATTTT. The chain is built from TRBV4-1 and TRBJ2-3, with 11 bases aligning to TRBD2. The CDR3 runs 17 residues. Germline V gene lookup returns CDR1 MGHRA and CDR2 YSYEKL. V lost 4 bases, J lost 2 bases, and 8 bases stayed unmatched.

The chain couples TRBV27 to TRBJ2-3; the D gene is possibly TRBD1 (5 bases). This CDR3 is built from 14 residues. Trimming took off 3 bases at V and 2 bases at J, with 9 bases between the two ends. Germline V lookup: CDR1 MNHEY, CDR2 SMNVEV (reference sequence). The CDR3 region has the DNA TGTGCCAGCAGTTTCGACAGAAACACAGATACGCAGTATTTT. This gives the protein CASSFDRNTDTQYF.

V usage is TRBV5-1 and J usage is TRBJ2-5; TRBD2 matches 13 bases. Germline V gives CDR1 SGHRS, CDR2 YFSETQ. The length of the CDR3 is 15 residues. J was trimmed by 3 bases and V by 1 base; bases with no gene match: 0. DNA of the CDR3: TGCGCCAGCAGCTTGACTAGCGGGAGGGAAGAGACCCAGTACTTC. It specifies CASSLTSGREETQYF.

The genes are TRBV5-1 and TRBJ2-3, with 11 nucleotides matching TRBD2. The ends lost 7 bases at V and 2 bases at J; junction bases unmatched: 9. CDR1 is SGHRS, CDR2 YFSETQ, per germline. This CDR3 has 16 residues. CDR3 residues: CASRPGTSGVTDTQYF. In nucleotides, the CDR3 is TGCGCCAGCCGACCCGGGACTAGCGGCGTCACAGATACGCAGTATTTT.

This rearrangement joins TRBV9 to TRBJ2-2; 9 positions agree with TRBD2. Germline CDR1 reads SGDLS; CDR2 reads YYNGEE. The trim removed 0 bases at V and 4 bases at J, leaving 4 bases unmatched. The CDR3 has 16 amino acids. The CDR3 loop is CASSVAPTSGTGELFF. CDR3 nucleotides: TGTGCCAGCAGCGTAGCCCCGACTAGCGGCACCGGGGAGCTGTTTTTT.

This clone came up once. V is TRBV6-5 and J is TRBJ2-1; tentative D call: TRBD2 (5 bases). V dropped 5 bases and J dropped 11 bases, with 13 bases sitting between them. The germline V gene has CDR1 MNHEY and CDR2 SVGAGI. CDR3 length: 12 residues. The CDR3 spells CASSGRWEKQFF. CDR3 DNA sequence: TGTGCCAGCAGTGGTCGGTGGGAGAAGCAGTTCTTC.

The rearrangement uses TRBV28 and TRBJ2-3; D gene unclear. CDR1 and CDR2 (germline): MDHEN, SYDVKM. Between the trimmed V and J ends, which lost 6 bases and 3 bases, there was a span of 7 bases. This CDR3 spans 12 amino acids. The CDR3 here is CASSHATDTQYF. The CDR3 bases are TGTGCCAGCAGCCACGCGACAGATACGCAGTATTTT.